Listed below are T cell receptor beta chains from one sample, sequenced in a study of blood T cell repertoires in COVID-19. Data came from immunoSEQ multiplex PCR; TCRdb stores just in-frame clones and leaves some out. The profile shows a few hundred thousand clones, approximately 90% of them singletons. Sequenced material: peripheral blood. These receptors all come from a woman aged 25 to 39 with COVID-19, enrolled during active disease. Each CDR3 is given with its conserved first and last residue. D genes are given only for firm matches. Not all rows give a size; the values are once, few, many and, for expanded clones, a class.

CDR3 | DNA | J | size | D | V
CASSLGQGVYGYTF | TGTGCCAGCAGCCTCGGACAGGGGGTCTATGGCTACACCTTC | TRBJ1-2 | NA | TRBD1 | TRBV28
CASSHRTDLNEQFF | TGTGCCAGCAGCCACCGGACAGATTTAAATGAGCAGTTCTTC | TRBJ2-1 | NA | NA | TRBV7-9
CSVGDRGGQYGYTF | TGCAGCGTAGGGGACAGGGGAGGTCAATATGGCTACACCTTC | TRBJ1-2 | once | TRBD1 | TRBV29-1
CARGLRNQPQHF | TGTGCCAGGGGACTGCGCAATCAGCCCCAGCATTTT | TRBJ1-5 | few | NA | TRBV2
CASSSEPGNTIYF | TGTGCCAGCAGCTCTGAGCCTGGAAACACCATATATTTT | TRBJ1-3 | NA | NA | TRBV13
CASSIDSSSNQPQHF | TGTGCCAGTAGTATAGACAGTTCGAGCAATCAGCCCCAGCATTTT | TRBJ1-5 | once | NA | TRBV19
CASSLALVREVTYGYTF | TGTGCCAGCAGCTTAGCCTTAGTTAGGGAGGTCACCTATGGCTACACCTTC | TRBJ1-2 | NA | NA | TRBV7-9
CASSFPLAGITYNEQFF | TGTGCCAGCAGCTTCCCCCTAGCGGGGATTACCTACAATGAGCAGTTCTTC | TRBJ2-1 | NA | TRBD2 | TRBV7-8
CASGLTNPGQGAYGYTF | TGTGCTAGTGGTTTGACAAACCCGGGACAGGGGGCGTATGGCTACACCTTC | TRBJ1-2 | NA | TRBD1 | TRBV12-5
CAISEFGPGYEQFF | TGTGCCATCAGTGAGTTTGGCCCGGGGTATGAGCAGTTCTTC | TRBJ2-1 | NA | NA | TRBV10-3
CASSVRGSYNEQFF | TGTGCCAGCAGTGTCAGGGGGTCCTACAATGAGCAGTTCTTC | TRBJ2-1 | NA | TRBD1 | TRBV2
CSVTGLGRDGYTF | TGCAGCGTAACGGGCCTAGGGCGGGATGGCTACACCTTC | TRBJ1-2 | NA | NA | TRBV29-1
CASSFLVGQPQHF | TGTGCCAGCAGTTTTTTGGTCGGTCAGCCCCAGCATTTT | TRBJ1-5 | NA | NA | TRBV28
CASSLASTRDSARQPQHF | TGTGCCAGCAGTTTGGCTAGTACCCGGGACAGCGCCAGGCAGCCCCAGCATTTT | TRBJ1-5 | NA | TRBD1 | TRBV6-2/TRBV6-3
CAILSSGGINEQFF | TGTGCCATCCTATCTAGCGGGGGAATTAATGAGCAGTTCTTC | TRBJ2-1 | NA | TRBD2 | TRBV2
CASSQVAGGADTQYF | TGTGCCAGCAGCCAAGTGGCGGGGGGGGCAGATACGCAGTATTTT | TRBJ2-3 | NA | TRBD2 | TRBV4-2
CASSSTVSYNEQFF | TGTGCCAGCAGTTCAACGGTGTCCTACAATGAGCAGTTCTTC | TRBJ2-1 | NA | NA | TRBV27
CASSDRDTQETQYF | TGTGCCAGCAGCGACAGGGATACTCAAGAGACCCAGTACTTC | TRBJ2-5 | NA | TRBD1 | TRBV2
CASSLGGSPLHF | TGTGCCAGTAGTCTGGGGGGTTCACCCCTCCACTTT | TRBJ1-6 | NA | NA | TRBV19
CASSQGLAGAGTQYF | TGTGCCAGCAGCCAAGGACTAGCGGGGGCTGGGACCCAGTACTTC | TRBJ2-5 | NA | TRBD2 | TRBV3-1/TRBV3-2
CATSDSLTVKGYTF | TGTGCCACCAGTGATTCGCTGACAGTAAAAGGCTACACCTTC | TRBJ1-2 | NA | NA | TRBV24-1
CASSFGGQGYTF | TGTGCCAGCAGTTTTGGAGGACAGGGCTACACCTTC | TRBJ1-2 | once | NA | TRBV12-3/TRBV12-4
CASSLVGPTEAFF | TGTGCCAGCAGCTTAGTCGGTCCGACTGAAGCTTTCTTT | TRBJ1-1 | NA | NA | TRBV11-2
CASSLGTGSGNTIYF | TGTGCCAGCAGCCTAGGGACAGGCTCTGGAAACACCATATATTTT | TRBJ1-3 | NA | TRBD1 | TRBV3-1/TRBV3-2
CASSPSYQETQYF | TGTGCCAGCTCACCTAGTTACCAAGAGACCCAGTACTTC | TRBJ2-5 | NA | NA | TRBV18
CASSVAGGGDEQFF | TGTGCCAGCAGCGTAGCGGGGGGCGGGGATGAGCAGTTCTTC | TRBJ2-1 | NA | NA | TRBV9
CASSEGRISANQPQHF | TGTGCCAGTAGTGAAGGTAGAATAAGCGCGAATCAGCCCCAGCATTTT | TRBJ1-5 | NA | NA | TRBV19
CASSGTVSGANVLTF | TGTGCCAGTAGCGGGACAGTCTCTGGGGCCAACGTCCTGACTTTC | TRBJ2-6 | NA | TRBD1 | TRBV19
CASSPGGDNYGYTF | TGTGCCAGCAGCCCAGGGGGTGATAACTATGGCTACACCTTC | TRBJ1-2 | NA | TRBD1 | TRBV7-2
CSASLSGPYNSPLHF | TGCAGTGCTAGTTTGTCAGGGCCCTATAATTCACCCCTCCACTTT | TRBJ1-6 | NA | NA | TRBV20-1
CASSLEFGRITDTQYF | TGTGCCAGCAGCTTGGAATTCGGCAGGATCACAGATACGCAGTATTTT | TRBJ2-3 | NA | NA | TRBV5-6
CASRLLTGAPLSGNTIYF | TGTGCCAGCAGGTTACTTACAGGGGCCCCCCTCTCTGGAAACACCATATATTTT | TRBJ1-3 | few | TRBD1 | TRBV3-1/TRBV3-2
CASRNRVLAPEAFF | TGTGCCAGCAGGAACAGGGTGTTGGCGCCTGAAGCTTTCTTT | TRBJ1-1 | NA | NA | TRBV2
CASSWGQGVSGNTIYF | TGTGCCAGCAGTTGGGGACAGGGGGTCTCTGGAAACACCATATATTTT | TRBJ1-3 | once | TRBD1 | TRBV28
CASTLIRDRVVFF | TGTGCCAGCACTCTAATTCGGGACAGGGTTGTGTTCTTC | TRBJ2-1 | NA | TRBD1 | TRBV2
CASSFSGSYNSPLHF | TGTGCCAGCAGCTTCTCCGGGTCCTATAATTCACCCCTCCACTTT | TRBJ1-6 | once | NA | TRBV11-2
CASSALATDQHF | TGTGCCAGTAGTGCACTCGCGACAGACCAGCATTTT | TRBJ1-5 | NA | NA | TRBV19
CASSLEDRSNSPLHF | TGTGCCAGCAGTCTCGAGGACAGGAGTAATTCACCCCTCCACTTT | TRBJ1-6 | NA | TRBD1 | TRBV2
CASSLDREGITEAFF | TGTGCCAGCAGCTTGGACAGGGAGGGAATCACTGAAGCTTTCTTT | TRBJ1-1 | NA | TRBD1 | TRBV7-9
CASSIGRDTEAFF | TGTGCCAGTAGTATAGGTCGTGACACTGAAGCTTTCTTT | TRBJ1-1 | NA | NA | TRBV19
CASSYRMTGGNEQFF | TGTGCCAGCAGTTACCGAATGACAGGGGGGAATGAGCAGTTCTTC | TRBJ2-1 | once | TRBD1 | TRBV6-6
CASSQDYQGGEHNEQFF | TGTGCCAGCAGCCAAGATTATCAGGGAGGGGAACACAATGAGCAGTTCTTC | TRBJ2-1 | NA | TRBD2 | TRBV14
CASSLGLGQTYGYTF | TGTGCCAGCAGCTTAGGCCTCGGACAGACCTATGGCTACACCTTC | TRBJ1-2 | NA | NA | TRBV13
CSTTQGGAEAFF | TGCAGCACGACCCAGGGAGGAGCTGAAGCTTTCTTT | TRBJ1-1 | NA | NA | TRBV29-1
CASSFSGTNYGYTF | TGTGCCAGCAGCTTTTCAGGGACTAACTATGGCTACACCTTC | TRBJ1-2 | NA | NA | TRBV5-4
CASSITGTGETQYF | TGTGCCAGCAGCATTACCGGGACAGGGGAGACCCAGTACTTC | TRBJ2-5 | NA | TRBD1 | TRBV5-4
CASSPPAGLSGELFF | TGTGCCAGCTCACCACCGGCGGGGCTAAGCGGGGAGCTGTTTTTT | TRBJ2-2 | once | NA | TRBV18
CASTTTGTGNSPLHF | TGTGCCAGCACGACGACCGGGACAGGGAATTCACCCCTCCACTTT | TRBJ1-6 | NA | TRBD1 | TRBV28
CASSEERGSYNSPLHF | TGTGCCAGCAGTGAAGAGCGGGGCTCCTATAATTCACCCCTCCACTTT | TRBJ1-6 | once | NA | TRBV2
CASSLPREAGARLKGETQYF | TGCGCCAGCAGCTTGCCCCGCGAAGCAGGGGCCCGACTAAAAGGAGAGACCCAGTACTTC | TRBJ2-5 | NA | NA | TRBV5-1
CAISEAREETQYF | TGTGCCATCAGTGAGGCCCGGGAAGAGACCCAGTACTTC | TRBJ2-5 | NA | NA | TRBV10-3